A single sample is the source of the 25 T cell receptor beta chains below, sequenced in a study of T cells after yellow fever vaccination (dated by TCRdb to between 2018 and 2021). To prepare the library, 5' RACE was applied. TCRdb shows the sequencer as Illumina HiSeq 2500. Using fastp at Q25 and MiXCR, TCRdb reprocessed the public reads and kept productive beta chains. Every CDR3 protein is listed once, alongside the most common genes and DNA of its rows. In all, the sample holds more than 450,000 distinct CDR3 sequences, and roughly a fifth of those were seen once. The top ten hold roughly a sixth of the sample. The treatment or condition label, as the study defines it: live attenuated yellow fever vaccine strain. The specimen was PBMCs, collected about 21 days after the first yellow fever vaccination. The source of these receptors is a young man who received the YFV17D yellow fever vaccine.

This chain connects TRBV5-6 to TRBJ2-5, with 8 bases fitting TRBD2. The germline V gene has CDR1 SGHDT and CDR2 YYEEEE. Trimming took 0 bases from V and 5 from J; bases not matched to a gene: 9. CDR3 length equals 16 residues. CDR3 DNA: TGTGCCAGCAGCTTGGCCATTAGCGGGGTCACGGAGACCCAGTACTTC. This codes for CASSLAISGVTETQYF.

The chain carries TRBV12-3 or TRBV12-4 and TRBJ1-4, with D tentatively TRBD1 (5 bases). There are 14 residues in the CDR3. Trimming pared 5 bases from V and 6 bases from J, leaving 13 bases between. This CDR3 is CASSPQGFDEKLFF. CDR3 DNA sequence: TGTGCCAGCAGTCCCCAGGGATTTGATGAAAAACTGTTTTTT.

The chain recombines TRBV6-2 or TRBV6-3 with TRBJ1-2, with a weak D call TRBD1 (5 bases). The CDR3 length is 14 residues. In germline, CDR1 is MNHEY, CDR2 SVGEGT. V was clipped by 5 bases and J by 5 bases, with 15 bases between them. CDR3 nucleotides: TGTGCCAGCAGTAAAGGACAAGAAGGATATGGCTACACCTTC. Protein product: CASSKGQEGYGYTF.

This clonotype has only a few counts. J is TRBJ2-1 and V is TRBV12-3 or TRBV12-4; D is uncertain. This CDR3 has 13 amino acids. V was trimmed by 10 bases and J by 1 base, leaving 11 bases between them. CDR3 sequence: CATSVGSYNEQFF. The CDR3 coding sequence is TGTGCCACCAGCGTTGGGTCCTACAATGAGCAGTTCTTC.

DNA for the CDR3: TGTGCCAGCAGCTTAGAGGGGGTCCCCAGGACCCCCTACGAGCAGTACTTC. This codes for CASSLEGVPRTPYEQYF. The rearrangement links TRBV7-3 to TRBJ2-7; the D gene is possibly TRBD1 (6 bases). Deletions cut 2 bases from V and 2 bases from J, with 19 bases between. CDR3 size: 17 residues. Per germline, CDR1 SGHTA and CDR2 FQGTGA. The whole variable domain, filled in from reference TRBV7-3 and TRBJ2-7, reads GAGVSQTPSNKVTEKGKYVELRCDPISGHTALYWYRQSLGQGPEFLIYFQGTGAADDSGLPNDRFFAVRPEGSVSTLKIQRTERGDSAVYLCASSLEGVPRTPYEQYFGPGTRLTVT.

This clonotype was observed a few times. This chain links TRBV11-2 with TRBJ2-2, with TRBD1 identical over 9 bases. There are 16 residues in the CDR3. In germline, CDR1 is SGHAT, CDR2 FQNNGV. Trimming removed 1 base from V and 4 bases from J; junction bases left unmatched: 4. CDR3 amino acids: CASSLVGQGSTGELFF. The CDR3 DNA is TGTGCCAGCAGCTTAGTTGGACAGGGGTCCACCGGGGAGCTGTTTTTT.

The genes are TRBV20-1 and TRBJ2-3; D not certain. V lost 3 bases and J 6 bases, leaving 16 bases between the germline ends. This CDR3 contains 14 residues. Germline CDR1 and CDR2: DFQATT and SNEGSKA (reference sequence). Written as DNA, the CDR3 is TGCAGTGCTAGGATAGGACCTAGGTGGGATACGCAGTATTTT. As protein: CSARIGPRWDTQYF.

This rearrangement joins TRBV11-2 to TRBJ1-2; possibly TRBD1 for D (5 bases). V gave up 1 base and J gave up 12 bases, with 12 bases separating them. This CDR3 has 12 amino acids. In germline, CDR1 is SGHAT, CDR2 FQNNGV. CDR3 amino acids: CASSLAWRGHTF. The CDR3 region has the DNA TGTGCCAGCAGCTTAGCTTGGAGGGGACACACCTTC.

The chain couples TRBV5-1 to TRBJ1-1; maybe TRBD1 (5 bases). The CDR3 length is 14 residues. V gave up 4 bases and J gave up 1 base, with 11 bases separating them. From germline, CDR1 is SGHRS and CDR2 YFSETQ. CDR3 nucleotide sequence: TGCGCCAGCAGCCCCAGGGTTAGGAACACTGAAGCTTTCTTT. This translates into CASSPRVRNTEAFF.

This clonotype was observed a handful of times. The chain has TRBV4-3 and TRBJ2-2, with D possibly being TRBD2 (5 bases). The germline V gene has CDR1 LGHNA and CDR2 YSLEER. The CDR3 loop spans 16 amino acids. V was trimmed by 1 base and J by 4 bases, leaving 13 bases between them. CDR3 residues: CASSQGRLAGTGELFF. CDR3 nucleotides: TGCGCCAGCAGCCAAGGGCGTCTAGCAGGCACCGGGGAGCTGTTTTTT.

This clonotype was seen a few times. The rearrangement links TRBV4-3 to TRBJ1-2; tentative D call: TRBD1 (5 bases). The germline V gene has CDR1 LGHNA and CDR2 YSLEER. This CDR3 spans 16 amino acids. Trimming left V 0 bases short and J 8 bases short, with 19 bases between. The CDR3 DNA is TGCGCCAGCAGCCAAGATTTACGGGGGATTTTCCTAGGCTACACCTTC. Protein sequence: CASSQDLRGIFLGYTF.

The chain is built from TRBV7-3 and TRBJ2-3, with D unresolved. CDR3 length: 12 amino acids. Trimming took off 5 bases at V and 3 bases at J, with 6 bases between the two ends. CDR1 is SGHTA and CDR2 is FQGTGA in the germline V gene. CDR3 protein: CASSDATDTQYF. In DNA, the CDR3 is TGTGCCAGCAGCGACGCGACAGATACGCAGTATTTT.

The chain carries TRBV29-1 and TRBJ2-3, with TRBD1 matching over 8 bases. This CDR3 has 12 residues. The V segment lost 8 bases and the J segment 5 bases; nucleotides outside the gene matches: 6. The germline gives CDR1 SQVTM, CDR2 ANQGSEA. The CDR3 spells CSSRTGKDTQYF. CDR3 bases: TGCAGCTCTCGGACAGGGAAAGATACGCAGTATTTT.

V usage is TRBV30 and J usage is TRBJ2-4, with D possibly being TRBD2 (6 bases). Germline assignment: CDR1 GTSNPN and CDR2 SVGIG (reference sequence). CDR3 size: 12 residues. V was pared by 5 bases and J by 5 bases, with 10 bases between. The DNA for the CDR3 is TGTGCCTGGGCGGGGCCCCAAAACATTCAGTACTTC. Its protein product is CAWAGPQNIQYF.

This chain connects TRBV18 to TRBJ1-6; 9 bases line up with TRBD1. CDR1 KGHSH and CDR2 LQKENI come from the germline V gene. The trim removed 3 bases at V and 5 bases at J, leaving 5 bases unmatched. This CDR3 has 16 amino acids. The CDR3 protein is CASSPYRGPDNSPLHF. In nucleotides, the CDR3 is TGTGCCAGCTCACCCTACAGGGGGCCGGATAATTCACCCCTCCACTTT.

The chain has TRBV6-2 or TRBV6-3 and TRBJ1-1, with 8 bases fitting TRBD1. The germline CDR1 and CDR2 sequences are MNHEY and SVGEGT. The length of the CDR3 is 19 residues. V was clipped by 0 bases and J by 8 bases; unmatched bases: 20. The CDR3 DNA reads TGTGCCAGCAGTTACTCGACTTCTGTTTTGTCAGGGGGCGGAAAGGAAGCTTTCTTT. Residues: CASSYSTSVLSGGGKEAFF.

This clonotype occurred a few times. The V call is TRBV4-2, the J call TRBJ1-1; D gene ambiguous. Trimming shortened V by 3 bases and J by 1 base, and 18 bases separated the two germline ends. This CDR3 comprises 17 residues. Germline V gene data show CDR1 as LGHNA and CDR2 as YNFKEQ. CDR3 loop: CASSQEVPGIGNTEAFF. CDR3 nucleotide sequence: TGTGCCAGCAGCCAGGAGGTCCCGGGAATAGGGAACACTGAAGCTTTCTTT.

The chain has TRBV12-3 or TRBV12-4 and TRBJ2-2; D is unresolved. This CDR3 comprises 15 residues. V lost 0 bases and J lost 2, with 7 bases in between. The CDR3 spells CASSLALYNTGELFF. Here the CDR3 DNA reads TGTGCCAGCAGTTTAGCGCTTTATAACACCGGGGAGCTGTTTTTT.

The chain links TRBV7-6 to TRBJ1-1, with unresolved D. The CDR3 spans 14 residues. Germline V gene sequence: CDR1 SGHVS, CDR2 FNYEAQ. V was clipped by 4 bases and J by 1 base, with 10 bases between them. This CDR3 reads CASSSAQRNTEAFF. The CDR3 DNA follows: TGTGCCAGCAGCTCAGCCCAGAGGAACACTGAAGCTTTCTTT.

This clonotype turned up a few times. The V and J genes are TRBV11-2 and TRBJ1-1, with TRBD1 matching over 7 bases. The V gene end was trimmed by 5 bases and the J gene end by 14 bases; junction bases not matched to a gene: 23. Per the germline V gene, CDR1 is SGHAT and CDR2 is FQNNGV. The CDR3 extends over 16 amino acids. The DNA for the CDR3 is TGTGCCAGCAGCCGGGGGCTAGGACAGGACCGTTCGCAAAGATTCTTT. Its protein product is CASSRGLGQDRSQRFF.

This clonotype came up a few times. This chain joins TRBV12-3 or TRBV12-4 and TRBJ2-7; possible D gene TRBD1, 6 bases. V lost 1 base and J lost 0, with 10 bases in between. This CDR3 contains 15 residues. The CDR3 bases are TGTGCCAGCAGTTTAGGTTGGGGGCTCTCCTACGAGCAGTACTTC. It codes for CASSLGWGLSYEQYF.

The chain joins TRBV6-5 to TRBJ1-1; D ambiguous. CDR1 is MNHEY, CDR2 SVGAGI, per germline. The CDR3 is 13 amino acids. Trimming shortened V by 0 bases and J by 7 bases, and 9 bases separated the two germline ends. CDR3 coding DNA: TGTGCCAGCAGTTACTCCGGACGCGATGAAGCTTTCTTT. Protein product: CASSYSGRDEAFF.

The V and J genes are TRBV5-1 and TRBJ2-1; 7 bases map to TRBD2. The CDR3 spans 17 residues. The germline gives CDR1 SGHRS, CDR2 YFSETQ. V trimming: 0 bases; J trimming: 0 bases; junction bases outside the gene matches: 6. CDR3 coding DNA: TGCGCCAGCAGCTTGGCTCGGCGGGGGTCCTCCTACAATGAGCAGTTCTTC. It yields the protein CASSLARRGSSYNEQFF.

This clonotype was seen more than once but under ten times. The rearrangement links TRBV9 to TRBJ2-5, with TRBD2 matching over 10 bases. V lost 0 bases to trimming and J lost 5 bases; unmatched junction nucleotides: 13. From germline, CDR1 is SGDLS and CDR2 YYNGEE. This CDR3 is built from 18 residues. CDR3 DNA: TGTGCCAGCAGCGTAGATCACTCCCCGAGCGGGGGGGAGGAGACCCAGTACTTC. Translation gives CASSVDHSPSGGEETQYF.

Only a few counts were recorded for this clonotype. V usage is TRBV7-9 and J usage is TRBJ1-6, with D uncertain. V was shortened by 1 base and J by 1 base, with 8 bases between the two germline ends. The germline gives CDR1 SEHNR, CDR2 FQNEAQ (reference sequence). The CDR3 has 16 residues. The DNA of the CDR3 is TGTGCCAGCAGCTTAGTTCGGGGTTCCTATAATTCACCCCTCCACTTT. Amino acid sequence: CASSLVRGSYNSPLHF.